A selection of T cell receptor beta chains follows, all from one sample in a study of blood T cell repertoires in COVID-19. Profiled with immunoSEQ multiplex PCR; TCRdb holds only in-frame clones, not every one. The sample carries 150,000 to 200,000 clones, 80% to 90% recorded once. Sequenced input: peripheral blood. These receptors were collected from a man aged 35 to 55 who had recovered from COVID-19. Each CDR3 is given with its conserved first and last residue. The order of the fields is V gene, clone size, J gene, D gene, CDR3 protein, CDR3 DNA. The D gene is left open where the match is weak. Size is stated for part of the rows, as once, few or many counts, or as a class when the clone is expanded.

v_call: TRBV2
clone_size: NA
j_call: TRBJ1-1
d_call: TRBD1
cdr3_aa: CASRDRDPEAFF
cdr3_nt: TGTGCCAGCAGGGACAGGGACCCTGAAGCTTTCTTT

v_call: TRBV28
clone_size: NA
j_call: TRBJ2-5
d_call: TRBD2
cdr3_aa: CASSPGTSGAETQYF
cdr3_nt: TGTGCCAGCAGTCCTGGGACTAGCGGGGCGGAGACCCAGTACTTC

v_call: TRBV14
clone_size: NA
j_call: TRBJ2-5
d_call: NA
cdr3_aa: CASSPTGTQETQYF
cdr3_nt: TGTGCCAGCAGCCCGACTGGTACACAAGAGACCCAGTACTTC

v_call: TRBV30
clone_size: NA
j_call: TRBJ2-4
d_call: TRBD2
cdr3_aa: CAWQTGGLAGVLLAKNIQYF
cdr3_nt: TGTGCCTGGCAGACAGGGGGACTAGCGGGAGTGCTTTTAGCCAAAAACATTCAGTACTTC

v_call: TRBV6-2/TRBV6-3
clone_size: NA
j_call: TRBJ2-7
d_call: NA
cdr3_aa: CASSYSSQSEQYF
cdr3_nt: TGTGCCAGCAGTTACTCTTCACAGTCCGAGCAGTACTTC

v_call: TRBV7-9
clone_size: NA
j_call: TRBJ2-7
d_call: TRBD2
cdr3_aa: CASSVSGSLVEQYF
cdr3_nt: TGTGCCAGCAGTGTTAGCGGGAGTTTGGTCGAGCAGTACTTC

v_call: TRBV18
clone_size: few
j_call: TRBJ2-2
d_call: TRBD2
cdr3_aa: CASSPGLAAGELFF
cdr3_nt: TGTGCCAGCTCACCGGGACTAGCTGCCGGGGAGCTGTTTTTT

v_call: TRBV27
clone_size: NA
j_call: TRBJ1-5
d_call: TRBD1
cdr3_aa: CASSSGTGYQPQHF
cdr3_nt: TGTGCCAGCAGTTCGGGGACAGGGTACCAGCCCCAGCATTTT

v_call: TRBV11-3
clone_size: NA
j_call: TRBJ2-2
d_call: NA
cdr3_aa: CASSLEISRGELFF
cdr3_nt: TGTGCCAGCAGCTTAGAGATTTCTCGGGGGGAGCTGTTTTTT

v_call: TRBV2
clone_size: NA
j_call: TRBJ2-7
d_call: TRBD2
cdr3_aa: CASERTSGSWGEQYF
cdr3_nt: TGTGCCAGCGAAAGGACTAGCGGGAGTTGGGGCGAGCAGTACTTC

v_call: TRBV5-1
clone_size: NA
j_call: TRBJ1-4
d_call: TRBD1
cdr3_aa: CASSLAGQGGEKLFF
cdr3_nt: TGCGCCAGCAGCTTGGCCGGACAGGGCGGTGAAAAACTGTTTTTT

v_call: TRBV19
clone_size: NA
j_call: TRBJ1-2
d_call: TRBD1
cdr3_aa: CASLDRGHGYTF
cdr3_nt: TGTGCCAGCCTTGACAGGGGGCATGGCTACACCTTC

v_call: TRBV6-7
clone_size: NA
j_call: TRBJ2-3
d_call: NA
cdr3_aa: CASSYSNLPDRNTDTQYF
cdr3_nt: TGTGCCAGCAGTTACTCGAATCTTCCCGACAGGAACACAGATACGCAGTATTTT

v_call: TRBV13
clone_size: NA
j_call: TRBJ1-5
d_call: TRBD1
cdr3_aa: CASSKWTGDSNQPQHF
cdr3_nt: TGTGCCAGCAGCAAGTGGACAGGGGATAGCAATCAGCCCCAGCATTTT

v_call: TRBV18
clone_size: NA
j_call: TRBJ2-2
d_call: NA
cdr3_aa: CASSPPTSGQNTGELFF
cdr3_nt: TGTGCCAGCTCACCACCTACAAGCGGCCAGAACACCGGGGAGCTGTTTTTT